This T cell receptor (beta chain) was found in a study of identical twins. The CDR3 is 12 amino acids. V was pared by 8 bases and J by 2 bases, with 8 bases between. CDR1 is MDHEN, CDR2 SYDVKM, per germline. Study outcomes and limitations: Cord blood's abundant beta clonotypes had fewer insertions, unlike memory repertoires. In monozygotic twins, models underestimated the sharing of out-of-frame TCR alpha.

TCRdb reprocessed the 5' RACE reads with MiXCR, giving one entry per CDR3 protein. The sample records around 490,000 distinct CDR3 sequences, roughly 15% being singletons. Concerning this clonotype itself: As yet, its antigen is unknown.

These records were also assigned to another study, of yellow fever vaccine responses in identical twins.

The TCR was taken from a woman younger than 30 in good health. J is TRBJ2-3 and V is TRBV28; possible D gene TRBD2, 7 bases. The sequenced material came from CD4+ T cells sorted from blood. The CDR3 DNA reads TGTGCCAGCCGGGGGGCCACAGATACGCAGTATTTT. Protein: CASRGATDTQYF.